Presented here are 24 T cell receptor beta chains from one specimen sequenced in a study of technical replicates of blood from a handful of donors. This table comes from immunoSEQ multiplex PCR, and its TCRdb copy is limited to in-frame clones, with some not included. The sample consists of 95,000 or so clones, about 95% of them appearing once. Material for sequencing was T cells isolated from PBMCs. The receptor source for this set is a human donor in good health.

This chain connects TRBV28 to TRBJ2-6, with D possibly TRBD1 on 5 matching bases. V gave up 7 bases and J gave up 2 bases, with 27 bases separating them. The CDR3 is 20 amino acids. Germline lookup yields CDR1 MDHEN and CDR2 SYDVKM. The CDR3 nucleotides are TGTGCCAGCATCAGAGTTTGGGCAGGGCCCCTTAACACTGGGGCCAACGTCCTGACTTTC. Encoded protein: CASIRVWAGPLNTGANVLTF.

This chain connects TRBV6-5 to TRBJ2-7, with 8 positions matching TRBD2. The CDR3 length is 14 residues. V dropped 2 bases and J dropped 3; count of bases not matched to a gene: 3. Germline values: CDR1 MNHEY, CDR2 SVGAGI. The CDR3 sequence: CASSYSSGIYEQYF. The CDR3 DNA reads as TGTGCCAGCAGTTACAGTAGCGGGATCTACGAGCAGTACTTC.

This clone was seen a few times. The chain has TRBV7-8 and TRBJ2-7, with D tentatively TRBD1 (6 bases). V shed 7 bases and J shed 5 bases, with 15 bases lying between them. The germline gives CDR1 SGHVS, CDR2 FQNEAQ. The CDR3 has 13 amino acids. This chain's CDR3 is CASTDRSTHEQYF. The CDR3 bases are TGTGCCAGCACCGACAGGTCTACACACGAGCAGTACTTC. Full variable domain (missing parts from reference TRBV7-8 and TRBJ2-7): GAGVSQSPRYKVAKRGQDVALRCDPISGHVSLFWYQQALGQGPEFLTYFQNEAQLDKSGLPSDRFFAERPEGSVSTLKIQRTQQEDSAVYLCASTDRSTHEQYFGPGTRLTVT.

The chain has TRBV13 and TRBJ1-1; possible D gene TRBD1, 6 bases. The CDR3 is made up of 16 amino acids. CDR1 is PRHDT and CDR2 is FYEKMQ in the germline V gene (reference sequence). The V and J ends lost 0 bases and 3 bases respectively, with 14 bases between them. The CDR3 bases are TGTGCCAGCAGCTTAGGGACCATTACAGGGTACACTGAAGCTTTCTTT. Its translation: CASSLGTITGYTEAFF.

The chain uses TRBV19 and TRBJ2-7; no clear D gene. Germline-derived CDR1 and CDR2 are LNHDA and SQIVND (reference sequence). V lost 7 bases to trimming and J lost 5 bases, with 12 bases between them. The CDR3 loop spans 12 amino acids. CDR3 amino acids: CASMASSDEQYF. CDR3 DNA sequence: TGTGCCAGTATGGCTAGTTCCGACGAGCAGTACTTC.

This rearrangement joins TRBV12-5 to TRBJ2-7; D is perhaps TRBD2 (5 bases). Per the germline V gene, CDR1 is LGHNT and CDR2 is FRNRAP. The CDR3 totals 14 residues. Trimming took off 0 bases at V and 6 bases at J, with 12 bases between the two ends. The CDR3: CASGLVQEGTEQYF. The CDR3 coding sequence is TGTGCTAGTGGTTTGGTACAAGAGGGCACCGAGCAGTACTTC.

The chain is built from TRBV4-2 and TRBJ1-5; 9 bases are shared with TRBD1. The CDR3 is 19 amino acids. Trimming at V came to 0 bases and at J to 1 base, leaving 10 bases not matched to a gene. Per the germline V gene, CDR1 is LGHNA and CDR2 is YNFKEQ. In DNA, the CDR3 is TGTGCCAGCAGCCAAGAAACAACAGGGGGCATATTAAGCAATCAGCCCCAGCATTTT. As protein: CASSQETTGGILSNQPQHF.

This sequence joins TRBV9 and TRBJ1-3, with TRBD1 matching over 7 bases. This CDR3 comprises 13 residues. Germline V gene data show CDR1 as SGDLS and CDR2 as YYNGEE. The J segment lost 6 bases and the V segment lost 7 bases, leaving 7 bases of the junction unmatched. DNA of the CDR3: TGTGCCAGCGCAACAGGGGTATCAAACACCATATATTTT. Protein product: CASATGVSNTIYF.

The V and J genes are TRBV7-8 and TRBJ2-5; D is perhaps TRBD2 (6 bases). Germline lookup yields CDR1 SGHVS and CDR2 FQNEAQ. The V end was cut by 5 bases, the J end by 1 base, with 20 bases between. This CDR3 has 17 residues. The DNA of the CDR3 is TGTGCCAGCAGCGCGTCGTCCGGCAGGAGGGTCCAAGAGACCCAGTACTTC. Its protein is CASSASSGRRVQETQYF.

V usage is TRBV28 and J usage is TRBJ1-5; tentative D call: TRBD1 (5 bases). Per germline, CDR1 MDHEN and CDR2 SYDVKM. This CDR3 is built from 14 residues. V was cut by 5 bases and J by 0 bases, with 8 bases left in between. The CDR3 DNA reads TGTGCCAGCAGTCGACAGATTAGCAATCAGCCCCAGCATTTT. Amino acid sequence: CASSRQISNQPQHF.

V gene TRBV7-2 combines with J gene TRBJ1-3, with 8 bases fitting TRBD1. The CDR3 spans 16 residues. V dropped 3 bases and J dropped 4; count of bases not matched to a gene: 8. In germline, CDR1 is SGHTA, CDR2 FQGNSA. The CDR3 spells CASSFGQGARGNTIYF. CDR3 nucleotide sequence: TGTGCCAGCAGCTTCGGACAGGGAGCGAGAGGAAACACCATATATTTT.

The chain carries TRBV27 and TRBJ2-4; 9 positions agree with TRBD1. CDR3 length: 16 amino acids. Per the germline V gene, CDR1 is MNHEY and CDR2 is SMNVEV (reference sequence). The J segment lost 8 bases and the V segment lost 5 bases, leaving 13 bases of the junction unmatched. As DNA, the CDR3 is TGTGCCAGCAGTCCCTACTGGACAGGGGCGGTATACATTCAGTACTTC. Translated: CASSPYWTGAVYIQYF.

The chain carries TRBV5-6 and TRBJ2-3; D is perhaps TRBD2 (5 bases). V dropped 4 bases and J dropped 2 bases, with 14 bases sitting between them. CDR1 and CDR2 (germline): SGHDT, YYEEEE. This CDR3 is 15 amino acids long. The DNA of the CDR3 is TGTGCCAGCAGCAGGACCGGGGATCCCACAGATACGCAGTATTTT. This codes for CASSRTGDPTDTQYF.

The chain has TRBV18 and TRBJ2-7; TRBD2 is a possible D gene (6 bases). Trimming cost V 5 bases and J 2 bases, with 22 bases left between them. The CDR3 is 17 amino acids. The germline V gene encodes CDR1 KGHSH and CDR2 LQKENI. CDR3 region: CASSEFRGGLRAYEQYF. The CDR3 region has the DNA TGTGCCAGCTCAGAGTTTAGGGGAGGACTACGGGCCTACGAGCAGTACTTC.

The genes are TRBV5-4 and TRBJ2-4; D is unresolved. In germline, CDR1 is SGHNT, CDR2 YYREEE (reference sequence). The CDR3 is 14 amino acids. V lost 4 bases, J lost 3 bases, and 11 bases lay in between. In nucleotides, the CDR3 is TGTGCCAGCAGCCGACACTCCCTCAAAAACATTCAGTACTTC. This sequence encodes CASSRHSLKNIQYF.

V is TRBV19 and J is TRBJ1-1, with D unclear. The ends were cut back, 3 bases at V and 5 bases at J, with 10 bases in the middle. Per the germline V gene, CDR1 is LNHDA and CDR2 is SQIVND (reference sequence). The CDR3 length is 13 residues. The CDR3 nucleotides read TGTGCCAGTAGTATTGAGGTGCGGACTGAAGCTTTCTTT. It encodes CASSIEVRTEAFF.

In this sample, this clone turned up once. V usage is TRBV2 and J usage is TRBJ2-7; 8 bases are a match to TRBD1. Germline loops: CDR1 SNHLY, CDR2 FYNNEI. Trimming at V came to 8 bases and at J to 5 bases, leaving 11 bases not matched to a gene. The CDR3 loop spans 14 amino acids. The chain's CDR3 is CASSPTGDIDEQYF. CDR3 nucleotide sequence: TGTGCCAGCTCGCCGACAGGGGATATCGACGAGCAGTACTTC.

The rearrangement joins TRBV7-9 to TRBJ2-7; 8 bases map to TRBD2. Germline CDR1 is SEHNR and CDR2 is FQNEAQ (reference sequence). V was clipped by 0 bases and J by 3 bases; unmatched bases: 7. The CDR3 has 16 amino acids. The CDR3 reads CASSLATAGAGYEQYF. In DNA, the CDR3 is TGTGCCAGCAGCTTAGCAACAGCGGGAGCGGGCTACGAGCAGTACTTC.

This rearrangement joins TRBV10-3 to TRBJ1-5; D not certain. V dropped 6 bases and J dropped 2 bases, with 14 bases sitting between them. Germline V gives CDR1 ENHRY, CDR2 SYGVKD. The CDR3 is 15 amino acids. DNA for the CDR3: TGTGCCATCAGCAGGTCAGAAGATGGCAATCAGCCCCAGCATTTT. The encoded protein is CAISRSEDGNQPQHF.

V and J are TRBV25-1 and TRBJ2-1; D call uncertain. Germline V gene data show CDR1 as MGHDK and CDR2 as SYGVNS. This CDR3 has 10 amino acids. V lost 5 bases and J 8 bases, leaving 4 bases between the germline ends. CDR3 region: CASSLDEQFF. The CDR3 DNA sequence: TGTGCCAGCAGTCTAGATGAGCAGTTCTTC.

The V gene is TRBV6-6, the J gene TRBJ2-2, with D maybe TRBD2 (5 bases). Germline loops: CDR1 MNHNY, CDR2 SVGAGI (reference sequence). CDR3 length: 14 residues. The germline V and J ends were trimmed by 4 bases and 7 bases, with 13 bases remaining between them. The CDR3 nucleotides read TGTGCCAGCAGTTGGCAACATGAGGGCGGGGAGCTGTTTTTT. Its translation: CASSWQHEGGELFF.

The CDR3 sequence is CSGQENYGYTF. The CDR3 nucleotides read TGCAGTGGACAGGAAAACTATGGCTACACCTTC. This chain connects TRBV20-1 to TRBJ1-2; possibly TRBD1 for D (6 bases). The CDR3 is 11 residues long. Germline values: CDR1 DFQATT, CDR2 SNEGSKA (reference sequence). Between the trimmed V and J ends, which lost 7 bases and 2 bases, there was a span of 8 bases.

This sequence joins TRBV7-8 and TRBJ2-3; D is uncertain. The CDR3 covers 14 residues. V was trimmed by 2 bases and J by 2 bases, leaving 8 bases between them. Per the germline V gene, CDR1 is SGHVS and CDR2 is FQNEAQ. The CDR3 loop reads CASSLTTPTDTQYF. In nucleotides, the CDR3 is TGTGCCAGCAGCTTAACTACTCCCACAGATACGCAGTATTTT.

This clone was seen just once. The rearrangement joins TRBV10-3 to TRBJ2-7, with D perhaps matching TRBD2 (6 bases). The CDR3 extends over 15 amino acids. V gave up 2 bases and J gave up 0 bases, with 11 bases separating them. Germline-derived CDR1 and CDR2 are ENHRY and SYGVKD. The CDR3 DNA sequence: TGTGCCATCAGTGAGATCATCGGGAGCTCCTACGAGCAGTACTTC. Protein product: CAISEIIGSSYEQYF.